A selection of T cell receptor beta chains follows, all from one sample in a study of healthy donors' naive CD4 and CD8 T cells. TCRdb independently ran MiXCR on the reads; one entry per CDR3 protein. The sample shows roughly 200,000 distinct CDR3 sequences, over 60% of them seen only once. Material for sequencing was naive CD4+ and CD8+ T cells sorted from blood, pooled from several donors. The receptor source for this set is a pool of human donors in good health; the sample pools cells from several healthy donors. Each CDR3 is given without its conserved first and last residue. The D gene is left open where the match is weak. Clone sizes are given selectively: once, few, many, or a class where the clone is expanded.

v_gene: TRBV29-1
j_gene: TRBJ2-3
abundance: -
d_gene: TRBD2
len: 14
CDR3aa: SVELGLAGGTDTQY

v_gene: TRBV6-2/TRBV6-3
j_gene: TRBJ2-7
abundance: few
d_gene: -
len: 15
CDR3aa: ASSYASTRGSGLEQY

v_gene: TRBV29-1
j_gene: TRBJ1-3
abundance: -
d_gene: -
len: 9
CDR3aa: SARTRNTIY

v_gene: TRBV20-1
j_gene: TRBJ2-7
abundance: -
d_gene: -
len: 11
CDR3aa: SARETGAYEQY

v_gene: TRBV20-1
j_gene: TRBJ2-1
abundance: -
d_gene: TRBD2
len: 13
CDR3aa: SASHLRESYNEQF

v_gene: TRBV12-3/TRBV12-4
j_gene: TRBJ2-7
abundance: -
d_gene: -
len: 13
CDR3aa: ASSHPGRRPYEQY

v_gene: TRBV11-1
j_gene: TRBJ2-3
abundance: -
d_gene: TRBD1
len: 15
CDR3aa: ASSLLRTGASTDTQY

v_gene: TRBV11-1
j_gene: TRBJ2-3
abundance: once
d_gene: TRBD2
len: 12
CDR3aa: ASSARDYPNTQY

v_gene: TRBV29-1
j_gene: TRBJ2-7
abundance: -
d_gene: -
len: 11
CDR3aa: SVDSTAGDEQY

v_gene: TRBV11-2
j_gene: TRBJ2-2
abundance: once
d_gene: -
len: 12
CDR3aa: ASSLVSGPGELF

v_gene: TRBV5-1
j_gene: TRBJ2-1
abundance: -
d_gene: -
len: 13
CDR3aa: ASSLGASRDNEQF

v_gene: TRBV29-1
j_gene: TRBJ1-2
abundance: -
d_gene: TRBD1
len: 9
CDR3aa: SVETGVGYT

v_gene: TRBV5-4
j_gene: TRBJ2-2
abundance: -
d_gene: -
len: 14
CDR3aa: ASSPGSPVDTGELF

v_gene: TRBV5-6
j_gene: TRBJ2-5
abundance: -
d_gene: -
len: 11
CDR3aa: ASSLLLWETQY

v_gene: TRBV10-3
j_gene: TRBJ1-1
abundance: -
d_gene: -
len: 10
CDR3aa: AIRTDNTEAF

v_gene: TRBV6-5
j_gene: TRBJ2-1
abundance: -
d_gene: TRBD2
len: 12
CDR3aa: ASSSGLAWNEQF

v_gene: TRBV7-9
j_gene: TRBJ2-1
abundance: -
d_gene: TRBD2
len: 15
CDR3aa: ASSHSTSGRTYNEQF

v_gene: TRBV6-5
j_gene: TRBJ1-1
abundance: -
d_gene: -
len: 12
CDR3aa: ASSYYTTRTEAF

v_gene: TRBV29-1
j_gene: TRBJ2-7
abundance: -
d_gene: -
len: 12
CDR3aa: SVEDLRPPYEQY

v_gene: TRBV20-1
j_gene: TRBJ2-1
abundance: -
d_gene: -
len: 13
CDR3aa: SAREGKFPLYEQF

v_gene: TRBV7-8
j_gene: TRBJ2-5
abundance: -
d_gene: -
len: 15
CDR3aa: ASSLDGGAKNGETQY

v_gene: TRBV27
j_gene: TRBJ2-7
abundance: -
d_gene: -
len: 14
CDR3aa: ASSPNPQSSSYEQY

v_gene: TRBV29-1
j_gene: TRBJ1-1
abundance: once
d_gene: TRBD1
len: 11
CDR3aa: SAPGQGTTEAF

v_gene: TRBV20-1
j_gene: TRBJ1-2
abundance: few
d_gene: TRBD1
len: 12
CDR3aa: SARLTGGGYGYT

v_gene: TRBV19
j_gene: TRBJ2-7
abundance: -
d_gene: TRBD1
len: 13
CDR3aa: ASSPRDRKTYEQY

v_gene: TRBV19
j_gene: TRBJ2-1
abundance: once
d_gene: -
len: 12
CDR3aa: ASSSMGRYNEQF

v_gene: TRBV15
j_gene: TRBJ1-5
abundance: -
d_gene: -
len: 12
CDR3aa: ATSSGGSNQPQH

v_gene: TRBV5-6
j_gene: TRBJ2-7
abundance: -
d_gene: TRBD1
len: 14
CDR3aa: ASSLKKGQVFYEQY

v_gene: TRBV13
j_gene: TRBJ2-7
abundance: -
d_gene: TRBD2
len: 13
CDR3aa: ASSLELAGRNEQY

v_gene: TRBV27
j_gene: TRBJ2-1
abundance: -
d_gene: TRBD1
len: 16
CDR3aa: ASSLVDRGQEGNNEQF

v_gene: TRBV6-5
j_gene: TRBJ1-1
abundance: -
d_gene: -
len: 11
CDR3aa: ASRAGKGTEAF

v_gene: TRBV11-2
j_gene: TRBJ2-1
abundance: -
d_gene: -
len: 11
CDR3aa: ASSLALAREQF

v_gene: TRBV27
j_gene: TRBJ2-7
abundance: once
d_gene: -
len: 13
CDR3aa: ASSLGVSPLYEQY

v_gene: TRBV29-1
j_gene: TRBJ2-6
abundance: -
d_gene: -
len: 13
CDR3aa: SVNDRSSGANVLT

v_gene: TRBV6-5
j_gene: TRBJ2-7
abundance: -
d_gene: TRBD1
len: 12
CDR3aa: ASSYEGASYEQY

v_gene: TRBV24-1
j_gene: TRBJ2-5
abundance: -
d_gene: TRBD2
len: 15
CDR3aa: ATSEGTSGQPWGAQY

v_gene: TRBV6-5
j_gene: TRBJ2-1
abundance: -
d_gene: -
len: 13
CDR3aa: ASSYAGPPYNEQF

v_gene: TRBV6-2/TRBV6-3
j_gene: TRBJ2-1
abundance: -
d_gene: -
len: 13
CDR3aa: ASMLPGGYYNEQF

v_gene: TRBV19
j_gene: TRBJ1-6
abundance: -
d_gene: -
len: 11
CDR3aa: ASSIDEGSPLH

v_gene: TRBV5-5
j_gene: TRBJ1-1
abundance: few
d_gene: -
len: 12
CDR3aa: ASSLVRSTTEAF

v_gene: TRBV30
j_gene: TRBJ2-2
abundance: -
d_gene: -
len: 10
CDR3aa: AWTAGNGELF

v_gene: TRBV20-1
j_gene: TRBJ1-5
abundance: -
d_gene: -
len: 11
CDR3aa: SASGERDQPQH

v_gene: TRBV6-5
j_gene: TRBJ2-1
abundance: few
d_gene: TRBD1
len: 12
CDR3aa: ASSYIDRVNEQF

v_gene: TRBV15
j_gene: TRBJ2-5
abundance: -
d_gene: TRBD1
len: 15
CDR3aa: ATSKSWGTGTSETQY

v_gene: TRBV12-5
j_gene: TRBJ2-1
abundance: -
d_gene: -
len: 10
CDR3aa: ASGQDMNEQF

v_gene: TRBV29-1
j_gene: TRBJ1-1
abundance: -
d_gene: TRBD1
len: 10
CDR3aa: SADRGNTEAF

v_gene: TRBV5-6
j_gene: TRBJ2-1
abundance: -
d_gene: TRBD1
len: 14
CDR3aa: ASSLGFEGAHNEQF

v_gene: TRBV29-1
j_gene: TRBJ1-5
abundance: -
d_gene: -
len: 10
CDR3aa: SVVLGNQPQH

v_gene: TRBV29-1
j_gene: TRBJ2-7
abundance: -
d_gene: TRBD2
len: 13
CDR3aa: SGLTSGSAGGEQY

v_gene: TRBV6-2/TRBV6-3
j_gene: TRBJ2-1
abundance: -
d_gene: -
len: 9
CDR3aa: ASSIPDEQF

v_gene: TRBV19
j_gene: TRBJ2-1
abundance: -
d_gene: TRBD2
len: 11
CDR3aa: ASTFGLAGEQF

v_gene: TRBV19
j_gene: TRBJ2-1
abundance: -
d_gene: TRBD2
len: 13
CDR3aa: ASSNLAGGRNEQF

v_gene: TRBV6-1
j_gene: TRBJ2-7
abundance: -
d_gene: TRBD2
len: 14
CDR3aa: ASSGDYHGLADEQY

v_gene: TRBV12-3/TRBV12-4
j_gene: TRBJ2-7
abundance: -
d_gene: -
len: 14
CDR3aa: ASSVSGSEDLGEQY

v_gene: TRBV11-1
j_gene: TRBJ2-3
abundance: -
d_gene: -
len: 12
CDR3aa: ASSLTGRTDTQY

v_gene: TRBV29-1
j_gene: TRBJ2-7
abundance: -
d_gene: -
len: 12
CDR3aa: SVDGFPDDYEQY

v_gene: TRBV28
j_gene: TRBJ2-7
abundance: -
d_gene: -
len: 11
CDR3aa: ASSIGSTGEQY

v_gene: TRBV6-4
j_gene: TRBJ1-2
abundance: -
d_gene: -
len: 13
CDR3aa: ASSDSGSNYVGYT

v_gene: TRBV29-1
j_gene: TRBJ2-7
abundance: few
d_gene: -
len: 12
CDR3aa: SVGGSGAHYEQY